Listed here are 28 T cell receptor beta chains from one sample, sequenced in a study of blood T cell repertoires in COVID-19. Profiling relied on immunoSEQ multiplex PCR, and the TCRdb table lists in-frame clones only, not all of them. The profile covers about 310,000 clones, with about nine tenths appearing a single time and 1% taken by the ten largest. The sample comprised peripheral blood. Receptors originate from a man aged 50 to 60 with active or convalescent COVID-19.

The rearrangement links TRBV29-1 to TRBJ1-1, with D hard to call. Germline V lookup: CDR1 SQVTM, CDR2 ANQGSEA. This CDR3 contains 11 residues. Trimming took off 6 bases at V and 7 bases at J, with 12 bases between the two ends. The CDR3 DNA sequence: TGCAGCGTCGTGGAAACAGTTGAAGCTTTCTTT. Its translation: CSVVETVEAFF.

The J gene is TRBJ2-6, the V gene TRBV27, with D hard to call. There are 16 residues in the CDR3. Germline assignment: CDR1 MNHEY and CDR2 SMNVEV (reference sequence). The V and J ends lost 5 bases and 0 bases respectively, with 11 bases between them. CDR3 in amino acids: CASSPNSDSGANVLTF. DNA of the CDR3: TGTGCCAGCAGTCCCAACAGTGACTCTGGGGCCAACGTCCTGACTTTC.

This clone was seen a few times. The chain employs TRBV2 and TRBJ2-7, with no clear D. The V end was cut by 5 bases, the J end by 3 bases, with 8 bases between. This CDR3 has 12 amino acids. Germline V CDR1 and CDR2: SNHLY, FYNNEI. The CDR3 loop is CASSHEFYEQYF. DNA of the CDR3: TGTGCCAGCAGTCACGAGTTCTACGAGCAGTACTTC.

V and J are TRBV19 and TRBJ1-2, with 7 positions matching TRBD1. The germline gives CDR1 LNHDA, CDR2 SQIVND (reference sequence). Germline trimming cut 6 bases from V and 2 bases from J; bases unmatched to any gene: 3. The length of the CDR3 is 13 residues. CDR3 sequence reads: CASRRGLNYGYTF. CDR3 sequence (DNA): TGTGCCAGTAGAAGGGGGCTGAACTATGGCTACACCTTC.

V is TRBV28 and J is TRBJ1-4; the match to TRBD1 covers 9 bases. The V and J ends lost 6 bases and 8 bases, in that order; junction bases with no gene match: 7. The CDR3 runs to 14 residues. Germline V CDR1 and CDR2: MDHEN, SYDVKM. CDR3 DNA: TGTGCCAGCAGCTCTCGGGGACAGGGAGAAAAACTGTTTTTT. Its translation: CASSSRGQGEKLFF. Together with reference TRBV28 and TRBJ1-4, the CDR3 gives the full variable domain: DVKVTQSSRYLVKRTGEKVFLECVQDMDHENMFWYRQDPGLGLRLIYFSYDVKMKEKGDIPEGYSVSREKKERFSLILESASTNQTSMYLCASSSRGQGEKLFFGSGTQLSVL.

The V call is TRBV5-1, the J call TRBJ1-1; 9 nucleotides match TRBD1. The CDR3 contains 15 residues. Losses at the gene ends were 3 bases for V and 1 base for J; bases not matched to a gene: 4. The germline V gene has CDR1 SGHRS and CDR2 YFSETQ. The CDR3 bases are TGCGCCAGCAGCTCGGGACAGGGAGGGAACACTGAAGCTTTCTTT. Encoded protein: CASSSGQGGNTEAFF.

In the case of this clone: Relative to the germline gene, one junction end is altered; a read error may explain this. The V and J genes are TRBV24-1 and TRBJ1-5, with 11 bases aligning to TRBD1. CDR1 is KGHDR, CDR2 SFDVKD, per germline. This CDR3 has 14 amino acids. DNA for the CDR3: TGTGCCGCCAGTGATTCACGGACAGGGGGCCTCCAGCATTTT. Residues: CAASDSRTGGLQHF.

For this clone: This same CDR3 is encoded by further DNA sequences in the sample. The chain recombines TRBV12-3 or TRBV12-4 with TRBJ1-5; D remains ambiguous. V lost 4 bases, J lost 5 bases, and 6 bases lay in between. The CDR3 loop spans 12 amino acids. The CDR3 protein is CASSSSDQPQHF. The CDR3 nucleotides are TGTGCCAGCAGTTCCTCCGATCAGCCCCAGCATTTT.

This clone was counted a single time. This rearrangement joins TRBV15 to TRBJ2-2, with D maybe TRBD1 (6 bases). V lost 0 bases to trimming and J lost 0 bases, with 11 bases between them. CDR1 is LNHNV and CDR2 is YYDKDF in the germline V gene (reference sequence). This CDR3 has 17 amino acids. In nucleotides, the CDR3 is TGTGCCACCAGCAGAGAAGTGAGGGGGTCGAACACCGGGGAGCTGTTTTTT. This encodes CATSREVRGSNTGELFF. Looking up the rest from reference TRBV15 and TRBJ2-2 gives the full variable domain: DAMVIQNPRYQVTQFGKPVTLSCSQTLNHNVMYWYQQKSSQAPKLLFHYYDKDFNNEADTPDNFQSRRPNTSFCFLDIRSPGLGDTAMYLCATSREVRGSNTGELFFGEGSRLTVL.

This clone has only one observation. The chain employs TRBV5-4 and TRBJ1-1; no reliable D call. This CDR3 is built from 12 residues. Per the germline V gene, CDR1 is SGHNT and CDR2 is YYREEE (reference sequence). V shed 4 bases and J shed 1 base, with 5 bases lying between them. The CDR3 coding sequence is TGTGCCAGCAGCCGACAGAACACTGAAGCTTTCTTT. Amino acids: CASSRQNTEAFF.

The rearrangement joins TRBV18 to TRBJ2-7, with 7 bases matching TRBD1. Germline loops: CDR1 KGHSH, CDR2 LQKENI. The CDR3 sequence is 15 residues long. J gave up 9 bases and V 3 bases, and 14 bases lay outside the gene matches. CDR3 protein: CASSPKGTVDVGQYF. The CDR3 bases are TGTGCCAGCTCACCTAAAGGGACAGTGGACGTAGGGCAGTACTTC.

This clone was counted a few times. This sequence joins TRBV7-9 and TRBJ2-7, with D perhaps matching TRBD2 (6 bases). V lost 5 bases, J lost 0 bases, and 14 bases lay in between. Germline CDR1 is SEHNR and CDR2 is FQNEAQ (reference sequence). The CDR3 is 15 residues long. In nucleotides, the CDR3 is TGTGCCAGCAGCCCTCGGGACGGGAGCTCCTACGAGCAGTACTTC. Amino acids: CASSPRDGSSYEQYF.

This sequence joins TRBV5-1 and TRBJ2-5; 10 positions agree with TRBD1. The germline V gene has CDR1 SGHRS and CDR2 YFSETQ. The CDR3 sequence is 15 residues long. Unmatched junction bases numbered 8, after V lost 4 bases and J lost 5 bases. CDR3 residues: CASSVEGQGLETQYF. The CDR3 coding sequence is TGCGCCAGCAGCGTCGAGGGACAGGGGTTGGAGACCCAGTACTTC.

The rearrangement uses TRBV7-9 and TRBJ2-7; TRBD1 is a possible D gene (5 bases). From germline, CDR1 is SEHNR and CDR2 FQNEAQ (reference sequence). This CDR3 has 13 amino acids. The ends were cut back, 7 bases at V and 1 base at J, with 11 bases in the middle. The CDR3 spells CASNHAGSYEQYF. The CDR3 bases are TGTGCCAGCAACCACGCAGGGTCCTACGAGCAGTACTTC.

A word on this clone: Other nucleotide sequences in the sample specify the same CDR3. The chain couples TRBV6-5 to TRBJ1-5; TRBD1 agrees at 7 bases. V was clipped by 0 bases and J by 4 bases; unmatched bases: 3. In germline, CDR1 is MNHEY, CDR2 SVGAGI. The CDR3 loop spans 15 amino acids. In DNA, the CDR3 is TGTGCCAGCAGTTACTCCGGACAGGATAATCAGCCCCAGCATTTT. Translating gives CASSYSGQDNQPQHF.

This clone was detected only a few times. In nucleotides, the CDR3 is TGTGCCAGCCGTGATGAAAAACTGTTTTTT. Residues: CASRDEKLFF. The chain employs TRBV6-6 and TRBJ1-4; unclear D gene. The V end was cut by 8 bases, the J end by 6 bases, with 4 bases between. The CDR3 runs to 10 residues. Germline V gives CDR1 MNHNY, CDR2 SVGAGI (reference sequence).

The CDR3 region has the DNA TGTGCCAGCAGCGTCAGGGGGAGTTGGGAAAAACTGTTTTTT. It codes for CASSVRGSWEKLFF. The genes are TRBV5-8 and TRBJ1-4; 7 bases line up with TRBD1. Germline V gene lookup returns CDR1 SGHTS and CDR2 YDEGEE. The CDR3 spans 14 residues. With V trimmed by 4 bases and J by 8 bases, 8 bases remained unmatched.

The chain carries TRBV18 and TRBJ1-2; weak D call: TRBD1 (6 bases). V lost 5 bases to trimming and J lost 6 bases, with 13 bases between them. Looked up from germline, CDR1 is KGHSH and CDR2 is LQKENI. This CDR3 is 13 amino acids long. Here the CDR3 reads CASSTGFRDGYTF. The CDR3 region has the DNA TGTGCCAGCTCAACAGGGTTCCGGGATGGCTACACCTTC.

The rearrangement uses TRBV11-2 and TRBJ1-3, with 9 bases fitting TRBD1. Trimming took 5 bases from V and 1 from J; bases not matched to a gene: 15. Germline V lookup: CDR1 SGHAT, CDR2 FQNNGV. The CDR3 is 19 amino acids. The CDR3 loop reads CASSQNRGRVPGSGNTIYF. The CDR3 nucleotides read TGTGCCAGCAGCCAGAACAGGGGGCGCGTTCCGGGATCTGGAAACACCATATATTTT.

This clone has a single count. This chain's CDR3 is CASSSTGDGPQHF. In DNA, the CDR3 is TGTGCCAGCAGTTCGACAGGGGACGGCCCCCAGCATTTT. The chain employs TRBV2 and TRBJ1-5; 8 bases match TRBD1. With V trimmed by 5 bases and J by 10 bases, 7 bases remained unmatched. CDR1 is SNHLY and CDR2 is FYNNEI in the germline V gene. The CDR3 contains 13 residues.

The chain carries TRBV28 and TRBJ1-5, with D possibly TRBD1 on 6 matching bases. Trimming removed 5 bases from V and 2 bases from J, with 13 bases in between. The CDR3 loop spans 15 amino acids. CDR1 is MDHEN and CDR2 is SYDVKM in the germline V gene. CDR3 DNA sequence: TGTGCCAGCAGTGCCAGGGGTTCGGGCAATCAGCCCCAGCATTTT. Translated, it gives CASSARGSGNQPQHF.

The chain has TRBV10-1 and TRBJ2-1; 9 positions match TRBD2. V lost 3 bases, J lost 4 bases, and 1 base stayed unmatched. The CDR3 spans 14 residues. Germline V CDR1 and CDR2: WNHNN, SYGVQD (reference sequence). The CDR3 sequence is CASSDLAGYNEQFF. CDR3 DNA: TGCGCCAGCAGTGACCTAGCGGGGTACAATGAGCAGTTCTTC.

This chain links TRBV3-1 (or the pseudogene TRBV3-2) with TRBJ2-1; 8 positions agree with TRBD2. Germline trimming cut 0 bases from V and 10 bases from J; bases unmatched to any gene: 8. The CDR3 consists of 15 residues. The germline V gene encodes CDR1 LGHDT and CDR2 YNNKEL (reference sequence). CDR3 protein: CASSQDSGIGGEQFF. The DNA of the CDR3 is TGTGCCAGCAGCCAAGATAGCGGGATTGGAGGAGAGCAGTTCTTC.

The V call is TRBV28, the J call TRBJ1-4; 8 nucleotides agree with TRBD1. CDR3 length: 16 residues. Looked up from germline, CDR1 is MDHEN and CDR2 is SYDVKM. Trimming removed 2 bases from V and 3 bases from J; junction bases left unmatched: 5. The chain's CDR3 is CASSLDQGASNEKLFF. DNA for the CDR3: TGTGCCAGCAGTTTAGACCAGGGGGCCTCTAATGAAAAACTGTTTTTT.

As DNA, the CDR3 is TGTGCCAGCAGTACAGGGGCAAACTCCTACGAGCAGTACTTC. It specifies CASSTGANSYEQYF. V and J are TRBV7-3 and TRBJ2-7; 7 nucleotides align to TRBD1. The CDR3 loop spans 14 amino acids. Germline CDR1 reads SGHTA; CDR2 reads FQGTGA. V trimming: 6 bases; J trimming: 0 bases; junction bases outside the gene matches: 5.

The chain couples TRBV7-8 to TRBJ1-3; 7 bases line up with TRBD1. With 9 bases clipped from V and 0 bases from J, the junction kept 5 bases outside the gene matches. This CDR3 has 14 amino acids. Germline V gene lookup returns CDR1 SGHVS and CDR2 FQNEAQ. The CDR3 is CASGTASSGNTIYF. Written as DNA, the CDR3 is TGTGCCAGTGGGACAGCCAGCTCTGGAAACACCATATATTTT.

The chain couples TRBV29-1 to TRBJ2-1; TRBD1 aligns across 7 bases. Germline loops: CDR1 SQVTM, CDR2 ANQGSEA. The CDR3 loop spans 14 amino acids. V shed 7 bases, J shed 15 bases, and the junction held 21 bases outside the gene matches. This CDR3 reads CSARARDSTATRFF. In nucleotides, the CDR3 is TGCAGCGCCCGAGCCCGGGACAGCACCGCCACGAGGTTCTTC.

J is TRBJ1-5 and V is TRBV6-6; D is undetermined. The germline CDR1 and CDR2 sequences are MNHNY and SVGAGI (reference sequence). Trimming took 5 bases from V and 4 from J, leaving 12 bases between them. CDR3 size: 14 residues. The CDR3 here is CASSPGRENQPQHF. The CDR3 DNA is TGTGCCAGCAGTCCCGGACGGGAAAATCAGCCCCAGCATTTT.